This T cell receptor beta chain was found in a study of T cells in tuberculosis. TCRdb's copy holds only in-frame clones and misses some; the assay was immunoSEQ multiplex PCR. In the table there are around 60,000 clones, 80% to 85% of which are singletons. From germline, CDR1 is LNHNV and CDR2 YYDKDF (reference sequence). J gave up 3 bases and V 0 bases, and 7 bases lay outside the gene matches. The CDR3 contains 16 residues. Cells were sorted from thawed PBMC rested overnight and stained with GMM-loaded CD1B tetramer, viability dye and anti-CD3. The CD1B tetramers carried C32 glucose monomycolate purified from Rhodococcus equi. Tetramer-sorted PBMC had been CD14 monocyte-depleted before freezing.

Sequencing was carried out using CD1b-GMM tetramer-negative cells sorted from PBMCs. The sequence was obtained from an adult woman with latent tuberculosis. The chain joins TRBV15 to TRBJ2-7; TRBD2 aligns across 8 bases. This CDR3 reads CATSRENSGDLYEQYF. For the CDR3, the DNA is TGTGCCACCAGCAGAGAAAATAGCGGGGACCTCTACGAGCAGTACTTC.